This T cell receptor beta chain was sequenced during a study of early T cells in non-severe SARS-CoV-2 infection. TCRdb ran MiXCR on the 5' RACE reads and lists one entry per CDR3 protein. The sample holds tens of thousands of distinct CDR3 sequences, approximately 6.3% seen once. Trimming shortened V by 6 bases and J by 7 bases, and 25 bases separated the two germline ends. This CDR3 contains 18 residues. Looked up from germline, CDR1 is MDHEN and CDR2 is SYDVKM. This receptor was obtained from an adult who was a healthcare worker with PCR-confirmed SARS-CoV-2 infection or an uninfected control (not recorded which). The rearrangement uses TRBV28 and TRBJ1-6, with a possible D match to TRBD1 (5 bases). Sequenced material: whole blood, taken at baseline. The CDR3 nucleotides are TGTGCCAGCAGCCGAGACGGGGGACCCCACCTCGGGAATTCACCCCTCCACTTT. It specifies CASSRDGGPHLGNSPLHF.